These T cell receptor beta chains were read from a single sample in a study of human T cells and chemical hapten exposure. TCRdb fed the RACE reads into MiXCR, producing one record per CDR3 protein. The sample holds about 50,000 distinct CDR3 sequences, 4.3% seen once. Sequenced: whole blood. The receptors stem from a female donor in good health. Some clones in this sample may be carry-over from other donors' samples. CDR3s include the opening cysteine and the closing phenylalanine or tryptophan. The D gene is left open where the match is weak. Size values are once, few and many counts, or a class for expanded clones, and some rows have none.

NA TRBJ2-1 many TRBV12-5 TGTGCTAGTGGTGCAGACAGAGAGGTCTACAATGAGCAGTTCTTC CASGADREVYNEQFF
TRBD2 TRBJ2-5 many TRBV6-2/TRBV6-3 TGTGCCAGCAGTTTAGGGACTAGCACGGAGACCCAGTACTTC CASSLGTSTETQYF
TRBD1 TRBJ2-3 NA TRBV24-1 TGTGCCACCGGTGGAAGGGACAGGGCCACAGATACGCAGTATTTT CATGGRDRATDTQYF
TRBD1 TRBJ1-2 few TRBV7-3 TGTGCCAGCAGTGGGGGACAGGGACGCTCCTATGGCTACACCTTC CASSGGQGRSYGYTF
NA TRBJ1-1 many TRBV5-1 TGCGCCAGCAGCTACGACGTGATGGGGGCTGAAGCTTTCTTT CASSYDVMGAEAFF
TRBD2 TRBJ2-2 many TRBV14 TGTGCCAGCAGCCAAGATCGAGGTAGCGGGGAGAACACCGGGGAGCTGTTTTTT CASSQDRGSGENTGELFF
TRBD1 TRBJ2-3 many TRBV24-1 TGTGCCACCAGTGAGCCAGGGGGCTCTGCAGATACGCAGTATTTT CATSEPGGSADTQYF
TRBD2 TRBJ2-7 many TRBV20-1 TGCAGTGCCCAGCGGGGGGGCGCGTACGAGCAGTACTTC CSAQRGGAYEQYF
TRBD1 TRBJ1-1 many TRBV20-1 TGCAGTGCTAGAGATCACAGGGGTAGGACTGAAGCTTTCTTT CSARDHRGRTEAFF
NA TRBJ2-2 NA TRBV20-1 TGCAGTGCAACTAGGGCATACACCGGGGAGCTGTTTTTT CSATRAYTGELFF
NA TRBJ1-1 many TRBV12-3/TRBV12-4 TGTGCCAGCAGTTCCGGACCCTCTCGCAACACTGAAGCTTTCTTT CASSSGPSRNTEAFF
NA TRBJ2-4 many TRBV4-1 TGCGCCAGCAGCCAAGGCGCGGGGCTAGCCAAAAACATTCAGTACTTC CASSQGAGLAKNIQYF
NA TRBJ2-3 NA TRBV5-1 TGCGCCAGCGGCTTCCTCACAGATACGCAGTATTTT CASGFLTDTQYF
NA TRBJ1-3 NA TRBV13 TGTGCCAGCAGCTTAAAGCCCTGGGGAGAAAACACCATATATTTT CASSLKPWGENTIYF
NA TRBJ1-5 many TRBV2 TGTGCCAGCAGGGGGGAGGGACAGCCCCAGCATTTT CASRGEGQPQHF
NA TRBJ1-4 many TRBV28 TGTGCCAGCAAGGGTGGAGCTAATGAAAAACTGTTTTTT CASKGGANEKLFF
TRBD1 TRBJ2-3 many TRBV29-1 TGCAGCGTTGTGGGACAGGGGGGCACAGATACGCAGTATTTT CSVVGQGGTDTQYF
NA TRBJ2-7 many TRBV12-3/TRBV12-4 TGTGCCAGCAGTTTCGGGGGTGAGCAGTACTTC CASSFGGEQYF
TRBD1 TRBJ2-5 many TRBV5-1 TGCGCCAGCAGCTTTAACAGGGGGCAACAGACCCAGTACTTC CASSFNRGQQTQYF
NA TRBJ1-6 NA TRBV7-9 TGTGCCAGCAGCTTAGGGGGCACCCTGGGGGCACCCCTCCACTTT CASSLGGTLGAPLHF
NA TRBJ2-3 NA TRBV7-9 TGTGCCAGCAGCTCGCCGGCAGATACGCAGTATTTT CASSSPADTQYF
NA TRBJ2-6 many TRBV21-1 TGTGCCAGCAGCAGGGCAGGGGCGTTATCTGGGGCCAACGTCCTGACTTTC CASSRAGALSGANVLTF
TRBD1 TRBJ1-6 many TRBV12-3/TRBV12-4 TGTGCCAGCAGTCCACAGGGGCCAAATTCACCCCTCCACTTT CASSPQGPNSPLHF
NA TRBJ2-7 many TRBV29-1 TGCAGCGTTGAGAGTACATCTAGGGGCTGGGAGCAGTACTTC CSVESTSRGWEQYF
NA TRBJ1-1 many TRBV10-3 TGTGCCACCAGTCGGGCGTCAGTGGACACTGAAGCTTTCTTT CATSRASVDTEAFF
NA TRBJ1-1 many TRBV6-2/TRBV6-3 TGTGCCAGCAGTCACGGGGGCACTGAAGCTTTCTTT CASSHGGTEAFF
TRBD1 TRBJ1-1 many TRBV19 TGTGCCAGTAGTAGCCCGGGACAGTTGTACACTGAAGCTTTCTTT CASSSPGQLYTEAFF
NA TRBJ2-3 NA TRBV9 TGTGCCAGCGGGCCATTTCAGGGGAGGGCAGATACGCAGTATTTT CASGPFQGRADTQYF
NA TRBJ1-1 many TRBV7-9 TGTGCCAGCAGCACAGGGTCCTCCATGAACACTGAAGCTTTCTTT CASSTGSSMNTEAFF
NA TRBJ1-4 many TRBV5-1 TGCGCCAGCAGCTTGGCCGGGGTTGCCTCGGCGGACGAAAAACTGTTTTTT CASSLAGVASADEKLFF
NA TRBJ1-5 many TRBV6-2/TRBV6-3 TGTGCCAGCAGTAAGTTCTCCGGCGGGTATCAGCCCCAGCATTTT CASSKFSGGYQPQHF
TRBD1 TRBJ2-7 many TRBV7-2 TGTGCCAGCAGCTTAGCCAGGGGGCGGACCTACGAGCAGTACTTC CASSLARGRTYEQYF
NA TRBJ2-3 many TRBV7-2 TGTGCCAGCAGCTTAGTGGGGGACTCCACAGATACGCAGTATTTT CASSLVGDSTDTQYF
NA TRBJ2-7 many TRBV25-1 TGTGCCAGCAGTGAGAGGACAGAGGGGTCCTACGAGCAGTACTTC CASSERTEGSYEQYF
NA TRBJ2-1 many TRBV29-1 TGCAGCGTTGTCCCCCCGGGGTACAATGAGCAGTTCTTC CSVVPPGYNEQFF
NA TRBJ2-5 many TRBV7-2 TGTGCCAGCAGCGTGTCGGAGACCCAGTACTTC CASSVSETQYF
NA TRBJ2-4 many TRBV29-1 TGCAGCGTTGAAGCTTTCCGGCAGGGAGAGGTGGGGAACATTCAGTACTTC CSVEAFRQGEVGNIQYF
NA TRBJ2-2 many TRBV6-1 TGTGCCAGCAGTGAACAGACAGTAAGACCGAACACCGGGGAGCTGTTTTTT CASSEQTVRPNTGELFF
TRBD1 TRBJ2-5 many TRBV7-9 TGTGCCAGCAGCCGGACAGGGGGTGAGACCCAGTACTTC CASSRTGGETQYF
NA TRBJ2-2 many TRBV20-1 TGCAGTGCCAGGACCCCATGGGCGGGGGCCACCACCGGGGAGCTGTTTTTT CSARTPWAGATTGELFF
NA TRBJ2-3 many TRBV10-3 TGTGCCATCAGTGGACCAGTAAGCACAGATACGCAGTATTTT CAISGPVSTDTQYF
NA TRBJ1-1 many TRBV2 TGTGCCAGCAGTCCTATGAACACTGAAGCTTTCTTT CASSPMNTEAFF
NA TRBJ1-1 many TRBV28 TGTGCCAGCAGTTTTGAGGGGGTGAACACTGAAGCTTTCTTT CASSFEGVNTEAFF
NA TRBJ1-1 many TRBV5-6 TGTGCCAGCAGCTTGGGGGACTCAGGCACTGAAGCTTTCTTT CASSLGDSGTEAFF
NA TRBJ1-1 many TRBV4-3 TGCGCCAGCAGCCAAGTGCTATATACCGCCCAAGGGACTGAAGCTTTCTTT CASSQVLYTAQGTEAFF
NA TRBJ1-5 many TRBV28 TGTGCCAGCAGTTTAGATCAGGGCGGCCAGCCCCAGCATTTT CASSLDQGGQPQHF
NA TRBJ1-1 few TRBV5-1 TGCGCCAGCAGCTTGGAAGGGGCGGCAGGCACTGAAGCTTTCTTT CASSLEGAAGTEAFF
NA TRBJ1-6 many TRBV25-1 TGTGCCAGCACACGGGACGGGAATAATTCACCCCTCCACTTT CASTRDGNNSPLHF
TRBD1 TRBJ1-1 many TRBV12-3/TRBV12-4 TGTGCCAGCAGTTACCCGGTTACAGGGGGTATGGACACTGAAGCTTTCTTT CASSYPVTGGMDTEAFF
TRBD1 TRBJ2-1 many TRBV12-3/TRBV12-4 TGTGCCAGCAGTAGACGACAGGGGAGTTCCTACAATGAGCAGTTCTTC CASSRRQGSSYNEQFF